The clone carrying this TCR beta chain appeared a single time. CDR1 is MNHEY, CDR2 SMNVEV, per germline (reference sequence). V lost 8 bases, J lost 1 base, and 15 bases lay in between. CDR3 length: 15 amino acids. The sample comes from a study of blood T cell repertoires in COVID-19. Clones were sequenced by immunoSEQ multiplex PCR, and TCRdb holds only the in-frame ones, with some missing. The data contain roughly 400,000 clones, roughly nine tenths of them singletons. The J gene is TRBJ2-1, the V gene TRBV27; no clear D. The sequence derives from a middle-aged woman who had been exposed to COVID-19. Sequences were obtained from PBMCs or T cells enriched from blood (not recorded which). The CDR3, as DNA: TGTGCCAGCCAAAGAACGCTAGTTTCCTACAATGAGCAGTTCTTC. Encoded protein: CASQRTLVSYNEQFF.